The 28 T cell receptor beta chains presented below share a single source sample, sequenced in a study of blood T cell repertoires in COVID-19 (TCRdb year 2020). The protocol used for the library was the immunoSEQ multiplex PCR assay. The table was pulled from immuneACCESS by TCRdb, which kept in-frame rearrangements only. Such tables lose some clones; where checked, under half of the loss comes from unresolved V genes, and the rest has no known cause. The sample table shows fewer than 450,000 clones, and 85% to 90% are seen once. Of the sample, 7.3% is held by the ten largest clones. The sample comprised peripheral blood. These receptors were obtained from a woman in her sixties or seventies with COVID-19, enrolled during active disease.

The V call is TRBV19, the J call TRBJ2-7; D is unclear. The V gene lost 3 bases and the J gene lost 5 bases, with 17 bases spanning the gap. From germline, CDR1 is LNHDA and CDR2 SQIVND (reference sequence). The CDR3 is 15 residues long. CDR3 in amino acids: CASSINGRLMDEQYF. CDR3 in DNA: TGTGCCAGTAGTATCAACGGTCGGTTGATGGACGAGCAGTACTTC.

This CDR3 is CAISEMDRPNQPQHF. CDR3 DNA sequence: TGTGCCATCAGTGAGATGGACAGGCCCAATCAGCCCCAGCATTTT. The rearrangement links TRBV10-3 to TRBJ1-5, with 7 bases fitting TRBD1. Germline CDR1 is ENHRY and CDR2 is SYGVKD. J was trimmed by 3 bases and V by 2 bases; bases with no gene match: 4. This CDR3 has 15 residues.

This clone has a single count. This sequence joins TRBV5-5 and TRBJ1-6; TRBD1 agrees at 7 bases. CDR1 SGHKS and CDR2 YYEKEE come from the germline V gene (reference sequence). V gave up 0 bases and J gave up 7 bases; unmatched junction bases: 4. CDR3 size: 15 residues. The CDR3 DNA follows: TGTGCCAGCAGCTTGGGGCAGACAGGGAATTCACCCCTCCACTTT. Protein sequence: CASSLGQTGNSPLHF.

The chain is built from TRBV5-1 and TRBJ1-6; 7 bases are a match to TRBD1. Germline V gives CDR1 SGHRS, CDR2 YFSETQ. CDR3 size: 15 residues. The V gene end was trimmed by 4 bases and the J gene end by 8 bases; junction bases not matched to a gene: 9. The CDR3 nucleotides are TGCGCCAGCAGCACCGGGACAGCAGGGGATTCACCCCTCCACTTT. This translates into CASSTGTAGDSPLHF.

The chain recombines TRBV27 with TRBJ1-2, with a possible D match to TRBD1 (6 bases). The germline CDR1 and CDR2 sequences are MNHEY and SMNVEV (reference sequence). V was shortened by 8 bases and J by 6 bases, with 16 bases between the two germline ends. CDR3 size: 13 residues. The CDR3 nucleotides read TGTGCCAGCGGATACAGGGAGGGAGATGGCTACACCTTC. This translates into CASGYREGDGYTF.

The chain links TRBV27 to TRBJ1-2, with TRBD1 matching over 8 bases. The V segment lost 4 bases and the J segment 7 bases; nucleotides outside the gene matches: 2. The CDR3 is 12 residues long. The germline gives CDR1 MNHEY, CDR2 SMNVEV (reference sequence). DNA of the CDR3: TGTGCCAGCAGTTCGACAGGGGTTGGCTACACCTTC. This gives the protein CASSSTGVGYTF.

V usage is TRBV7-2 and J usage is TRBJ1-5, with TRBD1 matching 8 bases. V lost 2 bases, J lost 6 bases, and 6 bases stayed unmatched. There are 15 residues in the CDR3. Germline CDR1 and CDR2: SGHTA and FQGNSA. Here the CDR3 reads CASSLFRGLPQPQHF. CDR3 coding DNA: TGTGCCAGCAGCTTATTCAGGGGGCTACCTCAGCCCCAGCATTTT.

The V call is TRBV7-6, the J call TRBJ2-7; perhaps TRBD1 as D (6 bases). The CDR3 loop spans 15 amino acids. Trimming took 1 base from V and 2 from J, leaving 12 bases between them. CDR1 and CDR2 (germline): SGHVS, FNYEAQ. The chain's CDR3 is CASSLEDSRAYEQYF. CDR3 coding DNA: TGTGCCAGCAGCTTAGAGGACAGCCGGGCCTACGAGCAGTACTTC.

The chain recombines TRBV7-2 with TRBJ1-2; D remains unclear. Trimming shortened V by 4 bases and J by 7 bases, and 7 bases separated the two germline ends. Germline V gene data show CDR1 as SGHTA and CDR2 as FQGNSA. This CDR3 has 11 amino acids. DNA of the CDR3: TGTGCCAGCAGCTCCGGAGTTGGCTACACCTTC. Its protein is CASSSGVGYTF.

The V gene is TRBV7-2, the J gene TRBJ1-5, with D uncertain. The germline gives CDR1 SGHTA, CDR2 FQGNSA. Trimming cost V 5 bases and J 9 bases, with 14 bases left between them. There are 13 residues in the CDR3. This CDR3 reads CASSLERDSPQHF. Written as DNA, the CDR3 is TGTGCCAGCAGCCTAGAAAGAGACTCGCCCCAGCATTTT.

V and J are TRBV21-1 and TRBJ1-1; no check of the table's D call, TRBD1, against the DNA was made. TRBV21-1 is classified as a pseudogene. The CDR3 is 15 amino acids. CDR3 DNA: TGTGCCAGCAGCCGGGGGACAGGGGCGAACACTGAAGCTTTCTTT. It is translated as CASSRGTGANTEAFF.

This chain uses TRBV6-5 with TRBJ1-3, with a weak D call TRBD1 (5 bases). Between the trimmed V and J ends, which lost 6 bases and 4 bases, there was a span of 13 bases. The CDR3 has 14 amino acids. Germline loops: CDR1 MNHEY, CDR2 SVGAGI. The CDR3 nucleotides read TGTGCCAGCAGGCCCACGGGGGACGGAAACACCATATATTTT. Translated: CASRPTGDGNTIYF.

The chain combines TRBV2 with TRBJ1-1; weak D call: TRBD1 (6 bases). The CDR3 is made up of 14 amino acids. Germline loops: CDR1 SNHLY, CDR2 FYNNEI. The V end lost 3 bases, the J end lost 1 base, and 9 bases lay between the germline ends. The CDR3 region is CASSERQENTEAFF. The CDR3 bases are TGTGCCAGCAGTGAGCGACAGGAGAACACTGAAGCTTTCTTT. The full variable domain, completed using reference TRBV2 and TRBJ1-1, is EPEVTQTPSHQVTQMGQEVILRCVPISNHLYFYWYRQILGQKVEFLVSFYNNEISEKSEIFDDQFSVERPDGSNFTLKIRSTKLEDSAMYFCASSERQENTEAFFGQGTRLTVV.

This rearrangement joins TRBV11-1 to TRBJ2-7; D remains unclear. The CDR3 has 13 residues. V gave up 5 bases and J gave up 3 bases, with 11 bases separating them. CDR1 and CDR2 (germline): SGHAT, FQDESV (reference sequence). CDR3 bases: TGTGCCAGCAGCCCCGGCAGACTCTACGAGCAGTACTTC. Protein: CASSPGRLYEQYF.

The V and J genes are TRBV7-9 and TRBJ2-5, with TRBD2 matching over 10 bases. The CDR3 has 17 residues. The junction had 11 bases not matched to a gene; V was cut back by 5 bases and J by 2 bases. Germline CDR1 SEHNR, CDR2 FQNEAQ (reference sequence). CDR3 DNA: TGTGCCAGCAGCGCCGGGACTAGCGCTAGTACTCAAGAGACCCAGTACTTC. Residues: CASSAGTSASTQETQYF.

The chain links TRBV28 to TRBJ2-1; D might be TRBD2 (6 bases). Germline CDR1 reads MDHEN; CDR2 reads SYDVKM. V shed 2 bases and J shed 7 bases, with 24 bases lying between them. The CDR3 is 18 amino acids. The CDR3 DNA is TGTGCCAGCAGTTTAGAGGGTTGGGAGCGCTCTGGGGGGAATGAGCAGTTCTTC. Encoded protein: CASSLEGWERSGGNEQFF.

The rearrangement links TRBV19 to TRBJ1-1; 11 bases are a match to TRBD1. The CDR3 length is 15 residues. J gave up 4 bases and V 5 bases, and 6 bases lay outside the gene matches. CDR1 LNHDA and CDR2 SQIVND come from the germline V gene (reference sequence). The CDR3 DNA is TGTGCCAGTAGTCCCTCGGACAGGGGGCCCACTGAAGCTTTCTTT. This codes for CASSPSDRGPTEAFF.

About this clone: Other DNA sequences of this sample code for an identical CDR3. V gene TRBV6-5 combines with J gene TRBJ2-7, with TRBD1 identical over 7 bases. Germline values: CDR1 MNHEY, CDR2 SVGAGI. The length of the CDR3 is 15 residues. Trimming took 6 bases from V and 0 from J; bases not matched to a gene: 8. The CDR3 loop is CASRETGMSSYEQYF. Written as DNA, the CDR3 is TGTGCCAGCAGGGAGACAGGGATGAGCTCCTACGAGCAGTACTTC.

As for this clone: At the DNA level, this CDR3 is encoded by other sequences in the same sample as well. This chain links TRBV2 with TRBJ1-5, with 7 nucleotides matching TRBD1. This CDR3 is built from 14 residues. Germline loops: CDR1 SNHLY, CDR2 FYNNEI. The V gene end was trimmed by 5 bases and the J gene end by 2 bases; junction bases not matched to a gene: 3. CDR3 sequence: CASSYDRGNQPQHF. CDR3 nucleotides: TGTGCCAGCAGTTACGACAGGGGCAATCAGCCCCAGCATTTT.

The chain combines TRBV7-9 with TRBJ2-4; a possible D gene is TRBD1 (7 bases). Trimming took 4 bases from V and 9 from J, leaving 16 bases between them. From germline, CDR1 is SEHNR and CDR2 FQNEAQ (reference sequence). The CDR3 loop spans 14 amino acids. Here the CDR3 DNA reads TGTGCCAGCAGCTCAACAGGGGACGGGGGCATTCAGTACTTC. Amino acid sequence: CASSSTGDGGIQYF. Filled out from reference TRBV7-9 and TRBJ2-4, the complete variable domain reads DTGVSQNPRHKITKRGQNVTFRCDPISEHNRLYWYRQTLGQGPEFLTYFQNEAQLEKSRLLSDRFSAERPKGSFSTLEIQRTEQGDSAMYLCASSSTGDGGIQYFGAGTRLSVL.

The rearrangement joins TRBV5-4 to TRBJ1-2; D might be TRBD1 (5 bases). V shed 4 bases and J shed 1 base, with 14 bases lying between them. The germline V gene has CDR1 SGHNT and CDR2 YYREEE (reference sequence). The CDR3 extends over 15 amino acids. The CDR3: CASSPGSGGNYGYTF. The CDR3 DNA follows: TGTGCCAGCAGCCCCGGGAGCGGGGGTAACTATGGCTACACCTTC.

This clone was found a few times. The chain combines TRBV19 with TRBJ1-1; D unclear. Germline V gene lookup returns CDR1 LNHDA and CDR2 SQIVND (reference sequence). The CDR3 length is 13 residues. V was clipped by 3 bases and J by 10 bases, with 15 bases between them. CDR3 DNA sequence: TGTGCCAGTAGTATTGAGGGAAGGAGCGGAGCTTTCTTT. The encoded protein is CASSIEGRSGAFF.

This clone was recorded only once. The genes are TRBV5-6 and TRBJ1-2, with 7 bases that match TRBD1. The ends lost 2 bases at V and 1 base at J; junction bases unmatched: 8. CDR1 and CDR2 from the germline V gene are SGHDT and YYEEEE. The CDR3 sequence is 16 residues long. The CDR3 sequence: CASSFHGQVGNYGYTF. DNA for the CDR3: TGTGCCAGCAGCTTCCACGGACAGGTCGGTAACTATGGCTACACCTTC. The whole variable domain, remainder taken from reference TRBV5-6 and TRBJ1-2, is DAGVTQSPTHLIKTRGQQVTLRCSPKSGHDTVSWYQQALGQGPQFIFQYYEEEERQRGNFPDRFSGHQFPNYSSELNVNALLLGDSALYLCASSFHGQVGNYGYTFGSGTRLTVV.

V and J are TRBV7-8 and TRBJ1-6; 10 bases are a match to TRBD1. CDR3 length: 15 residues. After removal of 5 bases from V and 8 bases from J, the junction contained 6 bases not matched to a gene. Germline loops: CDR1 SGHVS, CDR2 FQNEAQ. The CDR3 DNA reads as TGTGCCAGCAGCGGCCGGACAGGGGGATATTCACCCCTCCACTTT. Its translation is CASSGRTGGYSPLHF.

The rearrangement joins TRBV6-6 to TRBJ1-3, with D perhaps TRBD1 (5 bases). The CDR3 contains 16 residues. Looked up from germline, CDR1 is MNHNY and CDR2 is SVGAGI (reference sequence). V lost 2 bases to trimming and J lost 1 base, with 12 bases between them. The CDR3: CASSYIPGGSGNTIYF. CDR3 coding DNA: TGTGCCAGCAGTTACATCCCGGGGGGGTCTGGAAACACCATATATTTT.

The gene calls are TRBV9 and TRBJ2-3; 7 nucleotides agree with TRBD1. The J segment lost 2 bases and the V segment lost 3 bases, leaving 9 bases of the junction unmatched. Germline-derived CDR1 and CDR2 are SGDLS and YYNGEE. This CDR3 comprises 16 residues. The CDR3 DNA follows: TGTGCCAGCAGCGAGTTACAGGGGTGGGACACAGATACGCAGTATTTT. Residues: CASSELQGWDTDTQYF.

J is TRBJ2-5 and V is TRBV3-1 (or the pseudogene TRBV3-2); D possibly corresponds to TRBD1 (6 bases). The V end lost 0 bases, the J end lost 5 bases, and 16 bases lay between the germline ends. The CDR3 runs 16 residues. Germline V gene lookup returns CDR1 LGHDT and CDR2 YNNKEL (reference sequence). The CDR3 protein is CASSQDGDTPGETQYF. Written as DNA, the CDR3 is TGTGCCAGCAGCCAAGACGGGGACACCCCGGGGGAGACCCAGTACTTC.

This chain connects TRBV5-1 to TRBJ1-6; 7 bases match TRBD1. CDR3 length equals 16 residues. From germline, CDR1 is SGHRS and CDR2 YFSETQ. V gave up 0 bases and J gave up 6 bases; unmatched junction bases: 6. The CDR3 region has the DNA TGCGCCAGCAGCTTGGCCGGGACAGTGGGTAATTCACCCCTCCACTTT. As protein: CASSLAGTVGNSPLHF.